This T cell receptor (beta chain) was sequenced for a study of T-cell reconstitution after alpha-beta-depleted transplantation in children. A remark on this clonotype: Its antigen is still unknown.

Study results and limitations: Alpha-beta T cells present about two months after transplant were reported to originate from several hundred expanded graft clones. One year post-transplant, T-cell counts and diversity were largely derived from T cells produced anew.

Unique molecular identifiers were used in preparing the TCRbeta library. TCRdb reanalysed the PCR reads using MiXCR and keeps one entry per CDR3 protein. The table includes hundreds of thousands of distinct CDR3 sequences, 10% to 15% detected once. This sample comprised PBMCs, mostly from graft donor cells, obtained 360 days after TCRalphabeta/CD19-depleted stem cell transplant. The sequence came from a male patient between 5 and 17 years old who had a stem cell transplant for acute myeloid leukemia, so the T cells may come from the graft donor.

As DNA, the CDR3 is TGTGCCAGCAGTTCAGTAGCGGGAGGGTCTTACAATGAGCAGTTCTTC. It translates to CASSSVAGGSYNEQFF. The rearrangement joins TRBV6-2 or TRBV6-3 to TRBJ2-1, with 11 bases lining up with TRBD2. The CDR3 has 16 amino acids. Germline CDR1 reads MNHEY; CDR2 reads SVGEGT. J was trimmed by 4 bases and V by 4 bases; bases with no gene match: 6.